These T cell receptor beta chains were read from a single sample in a study of control samples from healthy donors and cancer patients. Some clones are missing from TCRdb's copy, which holds only in-frame ones; the method was immunoSEQ multiplex PCR. The sample lists about 130,000 clones, about 93% occurring once. What was sequenced was PBMCs. These receptors were taken from a man aged 55 to 70 with colorectal cancer. Both conserved end residues are part of each CDR3. The order of the fields is clone size, V gene, D gene, CDR3 length, J gene, CDR3 DNA, CDR3 protein. D genes are given only for firm matches. Clone size, where shown, is once, few, many, or a class for clones that have expanded.

clone size: NA
V gene: TRBV5-5
D gene: NA
CDR3 length: 15
J gene: TRBJ1-6
CDR3 DNA: TGTGCCAGCAGCCCTGGGGTGGTTTTCAATTCACCCCTCCACTTT
CDR3 protein: CASSPGVVFNSPLHF

clone size: NA
V gene: TRBV7-9
D gene: NA
CDR3 length: 13
J gene: TRBJ2-2
CDR3 DNA: TGTGCCAGCAGAGGTATGGGAACCGGGGAGCTGTTTTTT
CDR3 protein: CASRGMGTGELFF

clone size: NA
V gene: TRBV29-1
D gene: NA
CDR3 length: 17
J gene: TRBJ1-2
CDR3 DNA: TGCAGCGTTGAAGCCGAAGGACTTGGTTCAGGATACTATGGCTACACCTTC
CDR3 protein: CSVEAEGLGSGYYGYTF

clone size: NA
V gene: TRBV12-3/TRBV12-4
D gene: NA
CDR3 length: 13
J gene: TRBJ1-2
CDR3 DNA: TGTGCCAGCAGTTTAGGGCAGGTCTATGGCTACACCTTC
CDR3 protein: CASSLGQVYGYTF

clone size: NA
V gene: TRBV9
D gene: TRBD1
CDR3 length: 16
J gene: TRBJ2-5
CDR3 DNA: TGTGCCAGCAGCGTAGGTCAGGGGGCCCATCAAGAGACCCAGTACTTC
CDR3 protein: CASSVGQGAHQETQYF

clone size: NA
V gene: TRBV24-1
D gene: TRBD1
CDR3 length: 12
J gene: TRBJ1-1
CDR3 DNA: TGTGCCACCAGTCACCGACAGGGAAGAGCTTTCTTT
CDR3 protein: CATSHRQGRAFF

clone size: NA
V gene: TRBV5-4
D gene: NA
CDR3 length: 15
J gene: TRBJ2-1
CDR3 DNA: TGTGCCAGCAGCTTGGAGGCGGCGGGGGCCGATGAGCAGTTCTTC
CDR3 protein: CASSLEAAGADEQFF

clone size: NA
V gene: TRBV9
D gene: TRBD1
CDR3 length: 16
J gene: TRBJ2-2
CDR3 DNA: TGTGCCAGCAGCTTGACAGGGGGGGTAAACACCGGGGAGCTGTTTTTT
CDR3 protein: CASSLTGGVNTGELFF

clone size: NA
V gene: TRBV7-9
D gene: TRBD1
CDR3 length: 14
J gene: TRBJ2-5
CDR3 DNA: TGTGCCAGCAGCTCCGGACAGGGAAAAGAGACCCAGTACTTC
CDR3 protein: CASSSGQGKETQYF

clone size: once
V gene: TRBV5-6
D gene: NA
CDR3 length: 14
J gene: TRBJ2-5
CDR3 DNA: TGTGCCAGCAGCTTGGTTGGCGGGGAAGAGACCCAGTACTTC
CDR3 protein: CASSLVGGEETQYF

clone size: NA
V gene: TRBV5-1
D gene: TRBD2
CDR3 length: 15
J gene: TRBJ2-5
CDR3 DNA: TGCGCCAGCAGCTTACGCGGGGGGGCCCAAGAGACCCAGTACTTC
CDR3 protein: CASSLRGGAQETQYF

clone size: once
V gene: TRBV5-1
D gene: TRBD2
CDR3 length: 14
J gene: TRBJ2-7
CDR3 DNA: TGCGCCAGCAGCCCCGGGGGGGCCGAGGACGAGCAGTACTTC
CDR3 protein: CASSPGGAEDEQYF

clone size: NA
V gene: TRBV14
D gene: NA
CDR3 length: 15
J gene: TRBJ2-3
CDR3 DNA: TGTGCCAGCAGCCAAGGTCCCGGTGGAGGGGATACGCAGTATTTT
CDR3 protein: CASSQGPGGGDTQYF

clone size: NA
V gene: TRBV25-1
D gene: TRBD2
CDR3 length: 14
J gene: TRBJ2-5
CDR3 DNA: TGTGCCAGCAGTAGCGGGGGGGCCGTGGAGACCCAGTACTTC
CDR3 protein: CASSSGGAVETQYF

clone size: once
V gene: TRBV15
D gene: NA
CDR3 length: 15
J gene: TRBJ1-5
CDR3 DNA: TGTGCCACCAGCAGCTGGGTGAGCGGCAATCAGCCCCAGCATTTT
CDR3 protein: CATSSWVSGNQPQHF

clone size: NA
V gene: TRBV6-1
D gene: TRBD2
CDR3 length: 17
J gene: TRBJ2-1
CDR3 DNA: TGTGCCAGCAGTGGGGTATTTAAAGCGGGGGGGCACAATGAGCAGTTCTTC
CDR3 protein: CASSGVFKAGGHNEQFF

clone size: NA
V gene: TRBV5-6
D gene: NA
CDR3 length: 14
J gene: TRBJ1-5
CDR3 DNA: TGTGCCAGCAGCTGGCAGGGTGGCAATCAGCCCCAGCATTTT
CDR3 protein: CASSWQGGNQPQHF

clone size: NA
V gene: TRBV4-1
D gene: TRBD1
CDR3 length: 16
J gene: TRBJ1-4
CDR3 DNA: TGCGCCAGCAGCCAAGCGACAGGGACGCCTAATGAAAAACTGTTTTTT
CDR3 protein: CASSQATGTPNEKLFF

clone size: NA
V gene: TRBV7-2
D gene: NA
CDR3 length: 14
J gene: TRBJ1-3
CDR3 DNA: TGTGCCAGCAGCTGGAGGGGGTCTGGAAACACCATATATTTT
CDR3 protein: CASSWRGSGNTIYF

clone size: NA
V gene: TRBV18
D gene: NA
CDR3 length: 15
J gene: TRBJ2-7
CDR3 DNA: TGTGCCAGCTCACCACCGGGGAGGGGGGACTACGAGCAGTACTTC
CDR3 protein: CASSPPGRGDYEQYF

clone size: once
V gene: TRBV4-1
D gene: NA
CDR3 length: 14
J gene: TRBJ1-2
CDR3 DNA: TGCGCCAGCAGCCACCTGAGATCGGGTGAGGGCTACACCTTC
CDR3 protein: CASSHLRSGEGYTF

clone size: NA
V gene: TRBV30
D gene: NA
CDR3 length: 12
J gene: TRBJ1-4
CDR3 DNA: TGTGCCTGGACTCCTCCCCAGGGTGAACTGTTTTTT
CDR3 protein: CAWTPPQGELFF

clone size: NA
V gene: TRBV11-2
D gene: NA
CDR3 length: 15
J gene: TRBJ2-7
CDR3 DNA: TGTGCCAGCAGGTCGCCCCGGGACACTACCTACGAGCAGTACTTC
CDR3 protein: CASRSPRDTTYEQYF

clone size: NA
V gene: TRBV19
D gene: NA
CDR3 length: 14
J gene: TRBJ1-2
CDR3 DNA: TGTGCCAGTAGCATCCCGGGGCCACGCAGGGGCTACACCTTC
CDR3 protein: CASSIPGPRRGYTF

clone size: NA
V gene: TRBV12-2
D gene: NA
CDR3 length: 18
J gene: TRBJ1-6
CDR3 DNA: TGTGCAAGTCGCCTCGGGACGGCAGGGGACTGGTATAATTCACCCCTCCACTTT
CDR3 protein: CASRLGTAGDWYNSPLHF